Included here is one T cell receptor (beta chain) sequence, with context. What it binds is unknown. A multiplex PCR was run with 60 Vbeta primers and 13 Jbeta primers. The repertoire was sequenced with immunoSEQ multiplex PCR; TCRdb's copy has only in-frame clones and lacks some. The sample holds roughly 160,000 clones, roughly 70% seen once. V was clipped by 3 bases and J by 10 bases, with 10 bases between them. The CDR3 runs to 13 residues. CDR1 is MNHNS, CDR2 SASEGT, per germline. The sample belongs to a study of cytomegalovirus exposure and HLA in healthy donors. Findings and limits, study-wide: On later analysis, the bulk of CMV-associated TCR beta chains appeared to be HLA-restricted. TCR beta V- and J-gene trimming, according to a later analysis, was linked to a missense DCLRE1C variant.

The sequenced sample was PBMCs. The V call is TRBV6-1, the J call TRBJ1-6, with TRBD1 as a possible D gene (6 bases). This sequence originates from a woman under 30 in good health and CMV-seropositive. In nucleotides, the CDR3 is TGTGCCAGCAGTGACGGGGACACCTCACCCCTCCACTTT. Protein: CASSDGDTSPLHF.